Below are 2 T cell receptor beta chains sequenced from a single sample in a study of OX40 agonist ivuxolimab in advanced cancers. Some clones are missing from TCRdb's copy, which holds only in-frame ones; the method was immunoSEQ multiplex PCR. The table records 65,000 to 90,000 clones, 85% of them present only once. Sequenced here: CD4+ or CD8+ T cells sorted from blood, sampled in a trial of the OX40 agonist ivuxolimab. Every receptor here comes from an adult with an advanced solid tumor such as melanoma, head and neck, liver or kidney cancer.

The CDR3 DNA sequence: TGTGCCTGGAGTTTGGGGGGCCGGGGAGGGGAGACCCAGTACTTC. It is translated as CAWSLGGRGGETQYF. The chain employs TRBV30 and TRBJ2-5; TRBD2 might be the D (7 bases). The V end lost 2 bases, the J end lost 5 bases, and 18 bases lay between the germline ends. The germline V gene has CDR1 GTSNPN and CDR2 SVGIG (reference sequence). The CDR3 is 15 residues long.

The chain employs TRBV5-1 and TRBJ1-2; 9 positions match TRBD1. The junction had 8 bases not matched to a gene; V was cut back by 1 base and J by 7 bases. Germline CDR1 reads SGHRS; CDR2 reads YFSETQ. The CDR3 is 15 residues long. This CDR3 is CASSLSTGGLGGYTF. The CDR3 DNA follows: TGCGCCAGCAGCTTGTCTACAGGGGGCTTGGGTGGCTACACCTTC.